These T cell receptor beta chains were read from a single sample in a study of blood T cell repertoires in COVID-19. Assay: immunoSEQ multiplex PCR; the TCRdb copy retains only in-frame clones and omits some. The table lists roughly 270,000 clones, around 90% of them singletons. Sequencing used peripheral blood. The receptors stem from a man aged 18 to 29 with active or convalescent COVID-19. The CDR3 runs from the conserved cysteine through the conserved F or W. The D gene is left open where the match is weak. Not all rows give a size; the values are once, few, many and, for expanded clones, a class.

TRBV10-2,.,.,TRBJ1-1,CASRTGKANTEAFF,TGCGCCAGCAGGACAGGTAAGGCGAACACTGAAGCTTTCTTT
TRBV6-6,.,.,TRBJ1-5,CASSYGAGNQPQHF,TGTGCCAGCAGTTATGGGGCAGGGAACCAGCCCCAGCATTTT
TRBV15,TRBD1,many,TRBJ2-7,CATSRESRDSSYEQYF,TGTGCCACCAGCAGAGAAAGTCGGGACAGCTCCTACGAGCAGTACTTC
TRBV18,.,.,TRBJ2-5,CASSPPSRAKETQYF,TGTGCCAGCTCACCACCCTCCAGGGCAAAAGAGACCCAGTACTTC
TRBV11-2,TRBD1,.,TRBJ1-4,CASSLEDRFGEKLFF,TGTGCCAGCAGCTTAGAGGACAGGTTCGGTGAAAAACTGTTTTTT
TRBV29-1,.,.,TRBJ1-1,CSVRGAFWGQGGNTEAFF,TGCAGCGTACGTGGCGCGTTTTGGGGGCAAGGGGGGAACACTGAAGCTTTCTTT
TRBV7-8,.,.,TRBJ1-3,CASSLALQNDGNTIYF,TGTGCCAGCAGCTTAGCGTTACAGAACGATGGAAACACCATATATTTT
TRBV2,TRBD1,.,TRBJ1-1,CASSGPRQGEAFF,TGTGCCAGCAGTGGCCCCCGACAGGGGGAAGCTTTCTTT
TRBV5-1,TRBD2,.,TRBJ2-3,CASSTSGGGTDTQYF,TGCGCCAGCAGCACTAGCGGGGGGGGCACAGATACGCAGTATTTT
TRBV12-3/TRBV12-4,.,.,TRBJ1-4,CASAGQFNEKLFF,TGTGCCAGCGCCGGACAGTTTAATGAAAAACTGTTTTTT
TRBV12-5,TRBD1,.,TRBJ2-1,CASGKGQGVYNEQFF,TGTGCTAGTGGCAAGGGACAGGGCGTCTACAATGAGCAGTTCTTC
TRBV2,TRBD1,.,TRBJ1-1,CASTRDRVSTEAFF,TGTGCCAGCACCCGAGACAGGGTGAGCACTGAAGCTTTCTTT
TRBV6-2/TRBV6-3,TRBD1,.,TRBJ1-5,CASSYAKRTGTGNQPQHF,TGTGCCAGCAGTTACGCTAAGAGGACAGGGACTGGCAATCAGCCCCAGCATTTT
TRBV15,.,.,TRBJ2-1,CATSRDWGPNEQFF,TGTGCCACCAGCAGAGATTGGGGCCCCAATGAGCAGTTCTTC
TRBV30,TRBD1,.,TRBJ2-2,CAWSNRQGAMWTGELFF,TGTGCCTGGAGTAACAGACAGGGGGCGATGTGGACCGGGGAGCTGTTTTTT
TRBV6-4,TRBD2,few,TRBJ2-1,CASSATSGGVNEQFF,TGTGCCAGCAGTGCGACTAGCGGGGGGGTCAATGAGCAGTTCTTC
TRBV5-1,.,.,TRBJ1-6,CASRKGDSPLHF,TGCGCCAGCAGGAAGGGAGATTCACCCCTCCACTTT
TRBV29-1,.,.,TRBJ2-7,CSVRLNYEQYF,TGCAGCGTCAGGTTAAACTACGAGCAGTACTTC
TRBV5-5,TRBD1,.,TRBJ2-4,CASSKEGETGEHF,TGTGCCAGCAGCAAAGAGGGGGAGACAGGGGAACACTTC
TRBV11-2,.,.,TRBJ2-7,CASSLFRDKAYEQYF,TGTGCCAGCAGCCTATTCCGGGACAAGGCCTACGAGCAGTACTTC
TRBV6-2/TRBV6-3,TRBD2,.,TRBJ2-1,CASSLLAGGQNEQFF,TGTGCCAGCAGCCTACTAGCGGGGGGGCAAAATGAGCAGTTCTTC
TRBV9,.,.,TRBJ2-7,CASSTLPGDYEQYF,TGTGCCAGCAGCACACTACCGGGAGATTACGAGCAGTACTTC
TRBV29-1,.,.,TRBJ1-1,CSAGQLDTEAFF,TGCAGCGCTGGACAGTTAGACACTGAAGCTTTCTTT
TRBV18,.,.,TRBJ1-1,CASSSPGGTEAFF,TGTGCCAGCTCATCCCCGGGGGGGACTGAAGCTTTCTTT
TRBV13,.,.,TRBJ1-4,CASSLEGEHNEKLFF,TGTGCCAGCAGCTTAGAGGGAGAACATAATGAAAAACTGTTTTTT
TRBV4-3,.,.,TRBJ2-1,CASSPGNEQFF,TGCGCCAGCAGCCCGGGCAATGAGCAGTTCTTC
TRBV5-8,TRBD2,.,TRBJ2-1,CASSWEKSGGSYNEQFF,TGTGCCAGCAGCTGGGAGAAAAGCGGGGGTTCCTACAATGAGCAGTTCTTC
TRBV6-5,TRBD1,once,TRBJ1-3,CASSSGTAHENTIYF,TGTGCCAGCAGTTCTGGGACAGCTCACGAAAACACCATATATTTT
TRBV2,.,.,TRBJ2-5,CASIYGLGGPTSQYF,TGTGCCAGCATTTATGGACTCGGCGGCCCCACTTCCCAGTACTTC
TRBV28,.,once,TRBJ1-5,CASSVQGSNQPQHF,TGTGCCAGCAGCGTACAGGGTAGCAATCAGCCCCAGCATTTT
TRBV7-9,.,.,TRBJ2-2,CASSLETAAGELFF,TGTGCCAGCAGCTTAGAAACAGCGGCCGGGGAGCTGTTTTTT
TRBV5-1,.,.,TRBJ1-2,CASSLALVPGGYTF,TGCGCCAGCAGCTTGGCCCTTGTCCCGGGGGGCTACACCTTC
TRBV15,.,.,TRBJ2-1,CATSRDSVTSLFF,TGTGCCACCAGCAGAGACTCGGTTACTTCTCTGTTCTTC
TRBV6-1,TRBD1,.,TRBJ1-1,CASSERGQGALRTEAFF,TGTGCCAGCAGTGAAAGGGGACAGGGGGCGCTGAGGACTGAAGCTTTCTTT
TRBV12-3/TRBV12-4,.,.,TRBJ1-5,CASSFGPNQPQHF,TGTGCCAGCAGTTTCGGTCCAAATCAGCCCCAGCATTTT
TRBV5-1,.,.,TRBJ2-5,CASISGETQYF,TGCGCCAGCATCTCGGGGGAGACCCAGTACTTC
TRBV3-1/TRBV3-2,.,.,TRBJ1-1,CASSLTGGTEAFF,TGTGCCAGCAGTCTAACGGGGGGGACTGAAGCTTTCTTT
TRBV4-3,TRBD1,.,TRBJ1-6,CASSQGGTGGYNSPLHF,TGCGCCAGCAGCCAAGGTGGGACAGGGGGTTATAATTCACCCCTCCACTTT
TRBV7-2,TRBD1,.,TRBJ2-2,CASSLTGGPNTGELFF,TGTGCCAGCAGCTTAACAGGGGGCCCTAACACCGGGGAGCTGTTTTTT
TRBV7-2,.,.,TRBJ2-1,CASSPTGTSYNEQFF,TGTGCCAGCAGCCCTACAGGGACCTCCTACAATGAGCAGTTCTTC
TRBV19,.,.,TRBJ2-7,CASSMESGQTYEQYF,TGTGCCAGTAGTATGGAATCGGGACAAACGTACGAGCAGTACTTC
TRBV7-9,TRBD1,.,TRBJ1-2,CASSLTGINYGYTF,TGTGCCAGCAGCCTGACAGGGATTAACTATGGCTACACCTTC
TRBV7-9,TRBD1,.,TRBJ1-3,CASKGQGAGGNTIYF,TGTGCCAGCAAGGGTCAGGGGGCTGGTGGAAACACCATATATTTT
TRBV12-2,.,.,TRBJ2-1,CASRLADYPEYNEQFF,TGTGCAAGTCGCTTAGCGGACTACCCGGAGTACAATGAGCAGTTCTTC
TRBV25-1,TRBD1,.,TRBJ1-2,CASSPSTGNGYTF,TGTGCCAGCAGCCCCTCGACAGGGAATGGCTACACCTTC
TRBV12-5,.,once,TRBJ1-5,CASGLVLSGEPQPQHF,TGTGCTAGTGGTTTGGTATTATCGGGGGAGCCTCAGCCCCAGCATTTT
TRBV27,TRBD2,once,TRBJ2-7,CASSLWFSGGYEQYF,TGTGCCAGCAGTTTATGGTTCAGCGGGGGCTACGAGCAGTACTTC
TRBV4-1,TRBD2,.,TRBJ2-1,CASSPRTSDEQFF,TGCGCCAGCAGCCCACGGACTAGCGATGAGCAGTTCTTC
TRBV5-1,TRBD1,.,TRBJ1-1,CASSLAHRGIDTEAFF,TGCGCCAGCAGCTTGGCCCACAGGGGGATTGACACTGAAGCTTTCTTT